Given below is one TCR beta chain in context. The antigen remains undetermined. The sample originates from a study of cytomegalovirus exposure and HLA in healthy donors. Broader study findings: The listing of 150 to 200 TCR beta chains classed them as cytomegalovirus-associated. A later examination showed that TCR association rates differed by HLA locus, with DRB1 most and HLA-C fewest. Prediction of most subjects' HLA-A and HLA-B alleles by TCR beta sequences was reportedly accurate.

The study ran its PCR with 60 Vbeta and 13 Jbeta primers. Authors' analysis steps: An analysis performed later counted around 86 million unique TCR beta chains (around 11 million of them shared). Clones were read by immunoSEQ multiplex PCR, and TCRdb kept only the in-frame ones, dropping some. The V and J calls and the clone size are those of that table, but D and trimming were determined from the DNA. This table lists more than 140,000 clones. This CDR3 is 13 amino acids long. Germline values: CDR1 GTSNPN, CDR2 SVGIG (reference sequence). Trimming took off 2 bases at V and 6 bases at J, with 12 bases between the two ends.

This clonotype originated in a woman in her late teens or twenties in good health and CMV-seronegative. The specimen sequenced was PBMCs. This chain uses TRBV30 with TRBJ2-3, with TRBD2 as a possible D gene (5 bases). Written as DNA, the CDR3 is TGTGCCTGGAGTCCGGACTCTGGCGATACGCAGTATTTT. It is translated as CAWSPDSGDTQYF.